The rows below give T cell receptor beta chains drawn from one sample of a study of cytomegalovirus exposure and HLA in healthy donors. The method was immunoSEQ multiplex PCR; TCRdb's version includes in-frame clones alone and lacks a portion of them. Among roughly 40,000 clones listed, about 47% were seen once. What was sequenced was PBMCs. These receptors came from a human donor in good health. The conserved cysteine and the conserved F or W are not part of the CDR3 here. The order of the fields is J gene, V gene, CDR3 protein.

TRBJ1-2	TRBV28	ASSLAGGWTNYGYT
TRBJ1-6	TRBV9	ASSPIPNSPLH
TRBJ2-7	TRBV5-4	ASSQDGTSGSYEQY
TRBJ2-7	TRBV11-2	ASNPTSRDNYEQY
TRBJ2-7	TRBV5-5	ASSKTRLAGSYEQY
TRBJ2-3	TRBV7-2	ASSLALTGDTQY
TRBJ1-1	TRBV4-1	ASSQAGTLNTEAF
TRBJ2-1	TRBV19	ATTPRDDRQGEQF
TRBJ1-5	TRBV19	ASRDRAWNQPQH
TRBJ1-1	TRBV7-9	ASSLSPGSMNTEAF
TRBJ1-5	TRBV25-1	ASSVSGRREPQH
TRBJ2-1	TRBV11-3	ASSFSGRASSYNEQF
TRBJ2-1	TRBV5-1	ASSPGLAGGSWYNEQF
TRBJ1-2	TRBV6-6	ASSYSGGGASGYT
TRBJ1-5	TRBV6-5	ASSYSAGASGQPQH
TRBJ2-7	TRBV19	ASRRASGGYEQY
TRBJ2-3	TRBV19	ASNSLAGDYTDTQY
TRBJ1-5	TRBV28	ASTSSNQPQH
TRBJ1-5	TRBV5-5	ASSSDQGYSNQPQH
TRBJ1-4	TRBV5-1	ASSVDRAEKLF
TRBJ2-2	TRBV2	ASRSQGRAGELF
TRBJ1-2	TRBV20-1	SAWGIGYT
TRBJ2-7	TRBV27	ASSLGTTSRSEQY
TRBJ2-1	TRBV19	ASSQASSGRAQF
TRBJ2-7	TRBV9	ASSPQVGGNYEQY
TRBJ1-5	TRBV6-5	ASNPGYSNQPQH
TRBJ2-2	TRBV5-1	ASSPSLSGTGELF
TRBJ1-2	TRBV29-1	SVVREGGYT
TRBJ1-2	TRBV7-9	ASSSDTIRGGYT
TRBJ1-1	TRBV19	ASRIQGADTEAF
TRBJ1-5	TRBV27	ASRQGASNQPQH
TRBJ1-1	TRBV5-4	ASSGPGTGNTEAF
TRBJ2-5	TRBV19	ASSPLENAYQETQY
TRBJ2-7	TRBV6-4	ATNQRVGEQY
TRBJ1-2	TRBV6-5	ASSLQGRYGYT
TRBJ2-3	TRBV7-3	ASSRERTDTQY
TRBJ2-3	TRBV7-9	ASSLDRGAATQY
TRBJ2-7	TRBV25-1	ASRGQGGLSEQY
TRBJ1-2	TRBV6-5	ASSYGGYGYT
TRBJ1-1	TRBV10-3	AISESAGVGNTEAF
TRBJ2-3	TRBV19	ASSMSQGGTDTQY
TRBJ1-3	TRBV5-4	ASSPPAGAGGNTIY
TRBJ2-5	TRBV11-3	ASSLQGSGETQY
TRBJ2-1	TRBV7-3	ASSLTGVGGINEQF
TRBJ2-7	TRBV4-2	ASSQELRDYEQY
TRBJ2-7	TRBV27	ASSLISPDRDLGEQY